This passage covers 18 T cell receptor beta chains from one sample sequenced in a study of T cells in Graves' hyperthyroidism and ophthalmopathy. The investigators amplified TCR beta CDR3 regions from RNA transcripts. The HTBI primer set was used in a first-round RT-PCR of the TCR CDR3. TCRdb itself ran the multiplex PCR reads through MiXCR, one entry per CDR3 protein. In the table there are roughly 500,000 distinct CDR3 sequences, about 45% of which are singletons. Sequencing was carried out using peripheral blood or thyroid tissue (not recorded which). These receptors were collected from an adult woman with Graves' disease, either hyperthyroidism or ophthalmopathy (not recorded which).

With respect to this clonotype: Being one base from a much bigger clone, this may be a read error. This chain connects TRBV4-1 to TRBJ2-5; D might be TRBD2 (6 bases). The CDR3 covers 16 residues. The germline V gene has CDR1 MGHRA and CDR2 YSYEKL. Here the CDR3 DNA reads TGCACCAGCAGCCACTCCAAGGGGCGGGGTGGGGAGACCCAGTACTTC. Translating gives CTSSHSKGRGGETQYF.

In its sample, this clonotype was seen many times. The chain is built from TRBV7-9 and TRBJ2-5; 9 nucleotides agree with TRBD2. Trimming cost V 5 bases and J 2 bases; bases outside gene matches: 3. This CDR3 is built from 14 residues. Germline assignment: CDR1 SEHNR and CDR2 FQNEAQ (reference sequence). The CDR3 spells CASSRAGGQETQYF. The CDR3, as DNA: TGTGCCAGCAGCCGAGCGGGGGGTCAAGAGACCCAGTACTTC.

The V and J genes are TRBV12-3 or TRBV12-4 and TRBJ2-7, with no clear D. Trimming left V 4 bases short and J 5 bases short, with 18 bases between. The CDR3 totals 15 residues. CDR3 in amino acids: CASSSPVWGADEQYF. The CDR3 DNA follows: TGTGCCAGCAGTTCGCCCGTCTGGGGTGCGGACGAGCAGTACTTC.

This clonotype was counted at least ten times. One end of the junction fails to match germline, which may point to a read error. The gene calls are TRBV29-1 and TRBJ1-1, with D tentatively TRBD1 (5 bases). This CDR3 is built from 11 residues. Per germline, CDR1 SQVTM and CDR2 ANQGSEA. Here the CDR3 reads CSVGQRQKRVF. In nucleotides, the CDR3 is TGCAGCGTTGGACAGCGGCAGAAGCGGGTCTTT. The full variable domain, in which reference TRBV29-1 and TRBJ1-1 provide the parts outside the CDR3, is SAVISQKPSRDICQRGTSLTIQCQVDSQVTMMFWYRQQPGQSLTLIATANQGSEATYESGFVIDKFPISRPNLTFSTLTVSNMSPEDSSIYLCSVGQRQKRVFGQGTRLTVV.

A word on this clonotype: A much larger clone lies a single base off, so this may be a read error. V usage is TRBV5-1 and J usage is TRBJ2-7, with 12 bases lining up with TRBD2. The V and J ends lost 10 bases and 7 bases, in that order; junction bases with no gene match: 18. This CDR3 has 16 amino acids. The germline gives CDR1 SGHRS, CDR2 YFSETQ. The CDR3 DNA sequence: TGCGCCTCTCACCCGGAATCTAGCGGGAGGGCAGGGGAGCAGTACTTC. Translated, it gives CASHPESSGRAGEQYF.

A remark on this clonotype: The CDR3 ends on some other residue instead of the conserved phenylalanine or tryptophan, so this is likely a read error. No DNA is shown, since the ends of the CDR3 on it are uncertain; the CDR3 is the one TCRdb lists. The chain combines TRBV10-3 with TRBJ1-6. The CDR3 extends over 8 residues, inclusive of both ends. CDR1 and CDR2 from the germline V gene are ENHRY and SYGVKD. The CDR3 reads CAISEDES.

CDR3 DNA: TGTGCCAGCAGCGCAGGCGGACCGTTTGAAGCTTTCTTT. This encodes CASSAGGPFEAFF. The chain carries TRBV13 and TRBJ1-1, with no clear D. This CDR3 spans 13 amino acids. Germline V CDR1 and CDR2: PRHDT, FYEKMQ (reference sequence). The V and J ends lost 5 bases and 7 bases respectively, with 14 bases between them.

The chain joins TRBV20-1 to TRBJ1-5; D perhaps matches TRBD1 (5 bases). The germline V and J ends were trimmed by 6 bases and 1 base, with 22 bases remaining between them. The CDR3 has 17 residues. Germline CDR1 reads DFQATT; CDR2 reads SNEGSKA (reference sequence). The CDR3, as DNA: TGCAGTGCCCTCAGGGCAGGGCTCCGTTTGAGCAATCAGCCCCAGCATTTT. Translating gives CSALRAGLRLSNQPQHF.

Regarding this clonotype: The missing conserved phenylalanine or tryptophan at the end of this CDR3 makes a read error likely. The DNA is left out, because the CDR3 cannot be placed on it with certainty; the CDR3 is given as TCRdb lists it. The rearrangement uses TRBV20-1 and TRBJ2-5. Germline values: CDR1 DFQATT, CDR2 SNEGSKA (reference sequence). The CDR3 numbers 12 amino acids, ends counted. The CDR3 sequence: CSAKAYGYTFGS.

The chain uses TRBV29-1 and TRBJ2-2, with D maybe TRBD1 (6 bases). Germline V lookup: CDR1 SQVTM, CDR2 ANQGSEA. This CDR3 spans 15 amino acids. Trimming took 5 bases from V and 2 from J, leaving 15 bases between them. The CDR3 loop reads CSVRSGRGNTGELFF. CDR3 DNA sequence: TGCAGCGTTAGGTCGGGCAGGGGCAACACCGGGGAGCTGTTTTTT.

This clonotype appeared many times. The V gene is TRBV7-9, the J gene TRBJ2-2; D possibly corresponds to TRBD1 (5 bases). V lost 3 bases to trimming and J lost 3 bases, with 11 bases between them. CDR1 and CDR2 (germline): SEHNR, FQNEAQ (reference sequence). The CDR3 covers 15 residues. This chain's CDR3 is CASSFARAYTGELFF. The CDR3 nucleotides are TGTGCCAGCAGCTTCGCCAGGGCATACACCGGGGAGCTGTTTTTT.

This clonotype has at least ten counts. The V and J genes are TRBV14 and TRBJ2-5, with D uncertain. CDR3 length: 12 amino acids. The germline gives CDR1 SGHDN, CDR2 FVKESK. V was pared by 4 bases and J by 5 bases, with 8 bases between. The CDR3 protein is CASSRASETQYF. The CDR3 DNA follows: TGTGCCAGCAGCCGAGCAAGTGAGACCCAGTACTTC.

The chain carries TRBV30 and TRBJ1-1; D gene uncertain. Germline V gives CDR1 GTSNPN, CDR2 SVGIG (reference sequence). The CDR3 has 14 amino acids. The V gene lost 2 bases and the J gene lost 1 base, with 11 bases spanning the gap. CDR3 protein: CAWSRSTTNTEAFF. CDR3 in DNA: TGTGCCTGGAGTCGGTCTACAACGAACACTGAAGCTTTCTTT. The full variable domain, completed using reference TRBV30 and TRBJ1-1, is SQTIHQWPATLVQPVGSPLSLECTVEGTSNPNLYWYRQAAGRGLQLLFYSVGIGQISSEVPQNLSASRPQDRQFILSSKKLLLSDSGFYLCAWSRSTTNTEAFFGQGTRLTVV.

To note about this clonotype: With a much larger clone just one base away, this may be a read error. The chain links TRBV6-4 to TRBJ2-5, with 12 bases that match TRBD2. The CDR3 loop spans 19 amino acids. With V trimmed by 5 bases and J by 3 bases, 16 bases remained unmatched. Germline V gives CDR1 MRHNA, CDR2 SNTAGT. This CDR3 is CASSLRLGWASGREETQYF. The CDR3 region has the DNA TGTGCCAGCAGTTTGCGCCTCGGATGGGCTAGCGGGAGGGAAGAGACCCAGTACTTC.

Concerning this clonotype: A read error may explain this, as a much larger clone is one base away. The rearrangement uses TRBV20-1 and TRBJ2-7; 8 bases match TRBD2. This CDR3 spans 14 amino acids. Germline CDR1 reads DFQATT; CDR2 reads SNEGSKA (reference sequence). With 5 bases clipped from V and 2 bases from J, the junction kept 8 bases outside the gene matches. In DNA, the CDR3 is TGCAGTGCTCTCGCTGGCGGGAGGCCCTACGAGCAGTACTTC. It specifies CSALAGGRPYEQYF.

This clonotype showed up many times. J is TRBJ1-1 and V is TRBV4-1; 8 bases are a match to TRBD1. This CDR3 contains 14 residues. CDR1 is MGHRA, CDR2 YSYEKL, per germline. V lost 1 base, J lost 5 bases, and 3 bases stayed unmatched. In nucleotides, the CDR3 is TGCGCCAGCAGCCAAGGGACAGGGAGGACTGAAGCTTTCTTT. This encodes CASSQGTGRTEAFF.

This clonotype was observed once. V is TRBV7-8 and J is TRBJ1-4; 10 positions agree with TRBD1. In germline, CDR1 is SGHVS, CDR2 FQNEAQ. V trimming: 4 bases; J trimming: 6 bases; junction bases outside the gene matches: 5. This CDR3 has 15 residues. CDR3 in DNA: TGTGCCAGCAGCTCAGGGACAGGGGACGATGAAAAACTGTTTTTT. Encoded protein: CASSSGTGDDEKLFF.

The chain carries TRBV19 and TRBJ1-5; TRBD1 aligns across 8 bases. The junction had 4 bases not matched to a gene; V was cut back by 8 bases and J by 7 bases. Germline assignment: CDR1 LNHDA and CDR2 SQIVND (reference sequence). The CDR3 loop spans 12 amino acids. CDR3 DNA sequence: TGTGCCAGTGGACAGGGTGTGCAGCCCCAGCATTTT. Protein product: CASGQGVQPQHF.